This T cell receptor beta chain was sequenced in a study of PD-1 blockade in mismatch repair-deficient tumors. Across the study: Enrolled about 2013-2016, patients had progressing, pretreated mismatch repair-deficient cancers of over nine types. General observations from the study: Rapid post-treatment expansion, then contraction, generally preceding radiologic response, marked tumor-resident clones.

The germline V gene has CDR1 MDHEN and CDR2 SYDVKM. CDR3 size: 11 residues. The V gene lost 2 bases and the J gene lost 4 bases, with 2 bases spanning the gap. Notes on this clone: Its antigen is currently unknown.

Produced via immunoSEQ multiplex PCR; TCRdb's table is partial and in-frame only. In the table there are approximately 63,000 clones, approximately 89% of which are singletons. All patients were mismatch repair deficient, assessed by either PCR or immunohistochemistry. TCR sequencing covered a few patients who responded to pembrolizumab. The sequenced sample was peripheral blood, obtained 52 weeks after starting pembrolizumab. The chain combines TRBV28 with TRBJ1-1; D remains unclear. The origin of this receptor is an adult with mismatch repair-deficient cancer. This CDR3 is CASSLSTEAFF. CDR3 bases: TGTGCCAGCAGTTTAAGCACTGAAGCTTTCTTT.